One sample yielded the 11 T cell receptor beta chains listed below, sequenced in a study of T cell responses to AZD1222 COVID-19 vaccine (dated by TCRdb to about 2021). The time point label on this specimen signifies: baseline before first vaccination. Library method: the immunoSEQ multiplex PCR assay. Imported from immuneACCESS, the table was reduced by TCRdb to in-frame sequences with V and J called. These copies leave out some clones; in studies compared against another copy, an unresolved V gene accounts for under half, and the cause of the remainder is not known. Recorded for this sample are approximately 190,000 clones; roughly 88% of them occurred a single time. Jointly, the top ten make up roughly 0.99% of the sample. This sample comprised peripheral blood, obtained on day 0 of AZD1222 vaccination. The receptors were sampled from an adult in good health.

The chain uses TRBV27 and TRBJ2-7, with TRBD1 matching over 9 bases. CDR3 length equals 15 residues. V dropped 7 bases and J dropped 4; count of bases not matched to a gene: 11. Germline V gene data show CDR1 as MNHEY and CDR2 as SMNVEV (reference sequence). The CDR3 DNA reads TGTGCCAGCAAAAAATCACGGGACAGGGTTTACGAGCAGTACTTC. Translated, it gives CASKKSRDRVYEQYF.

This chain uses TRBV7-2 with TRBJ2-7, with no clear D. The germline gives CDR1 SGHTA, CDR2 FQGNSA. Trimming removed 3 bases from V and 0 bases from J, with 12 bases in between. The CDR3 totals 15 residues. CDR3 in amino acids: CASSLLALSSYEQYF. CDR3 DNA sequence: TGTGCCAGCAGCTTGTTGGCGCTCAGCTCCTACGAGCAGTACTTC.

The rearrangement uses TRBV14 and TRBJ2-1; D is uncertain. Germline CDR1 SGHDN, CDR2 FVKESK. There are 17 residues in the CDR3. V was clipped by 0 bases and J by 8 bases, with 20 bases between them. In nucleotides, the CDR3 is TGTGCCAGCAGCCAAGATGGGTGGCCATTCGGTGGCCATGAGCAGTTCTTC. The encoded protein is CASSQDGWPFGGHEQFF. Based on the CDR3 plus reference TRBV14 and TRBJ2-1, the full variable domain is EAGVTQFPSHSVIEKGQTVTLRCDPISGHDNLYWYRRVMGKEIKFLLHFVKESKQDESGMPNNRFLAERTGGTYSTLKVQPAELEDSGVYFCASSQDGWPFGGHEQFFGPGTRLTVL.

The rearrangement links TRBV15 to TRBJ1-1; the D is unclear. Germline CDR1 LNHNV, CDR2 YYDKDF (reference sequence). The length of the CDR3 is 14 residues. Trimming pared 0 bases from V and 6 bases from J, leaving 11 bases between. The CDR3 loop is CATSRDPQVSEAFF. CDR3 sequence (DNA): TGTGCCACCAGCAGAGATCCCCAGGTCTCTGAAGCTTTCTTT.

The gene calls are TRBV9 and TRBJ1-3; D is unclear. Per the germline V gene, CDR1 is SGDLS and CDR2 is YYNGEE. The CDR3 runs to 15 residues. V lost 1 base, J lost 1 base, and 9 bases lay in between. CDR3 protein: CASSVSVGSGNTIYF. The CDR3 coding sequence is TGTGCCAGCAGCGTATCGGTTGGGTCTGGAAACACCATATATTTT.

V is TRBV7-2 and J is TRBJ2-7, with 8 bases matching TRBD1. The V and J ends lost 6 bases and 3 bases, in that order; junction bases with no gene match: 19. This CDR3 is 18 amino acids long. Germline V gene sequence: CDR1 SGHTA, CDR2 FQGNSA. CDR3 sequence: CASRSWGPTGTGNYEQYF. The CDR3 region has the DNA TGTGCCAGCAGGAGTTGGGGACCGACCGGGACAGGAAACTACGAGCAGTACTTC.

The chain employs TRBV19 and TRBJ2-3, with 8 positions matching TRBD2. CDR1 LNHDA and CDR2 SQIVND come from the germline V gene (reference sequence). Trimming cost V 0 bases and J 6 bases; bases outside gene matches: 20. The CDR3 totals 20 residues. For the CDR3, the DNA is TGTGCCAGTAGTATAGACCCTACCCCCTCCGGGAGGGCCGGGAGGGATACGCAGTATTTT. Translated: CASSIDPTPSGRAGRDTQYF.

The rearrangement uses TRBV11-3 and TRBJ2-7; possible D gene TRBD2, 6 bases. The CDR3 extends over 15 amino acids. Per germline, CDR1 SGHNT and CDR2 YENEEA. Trimming stripped 1 base from V and 5 bases from J, with 15 bases between. CDR3 sequence (DNA): TGTGCCAGCAGCTTAGGGGGCGGGATTACCGACGAGCAGTACTTC. It encodes CASSLGGGITDEQYF.

The chain couples TRBV7-9 to TRBJ1-2, with D perhaps TRBD1 (5 bases). This CDR3 is 12 amino acids long. Germline values: CDR1 SEHNR, CDR2 FQNEAQ (reference sequence). Trimming pared 2 bases from V and 10 bases from J, leaving 11 bases between. The CDR3 sequence: CASSLKAGTYTF. As DNA, the CDR3 is TGTGCCAGCAGCTTAAAGGCAGGGACCTACACCTTC.

The rearrangement joins TRBV3-1 (or the pseudogene TRBV3-2) to TRBJ2-6; D is unclear. This CDR3 is 13 amino acids long. The V end lost 1 base, the J end lost 6 bases, and 4 bases lay between the germline ends. Germline V gene lookup returns CDR1 LGHDT and CDR2 YNNKEL (reference sequence). The CDR3 DNA sequence: TGTGCCAGCAGCCAAGCGGCGGCCAACGTCCTGACTTTC. Residues: CASSQAAANVLTF.

V usage is TRBV19 and J usage is TRBJ1-1, with D unclear. This CDR3 is built from 14 residues. The V gene lost 1 base and the J gene lost 1 base, with 7 bases spanning the gap. CDR1 is LNHDA and CDR2 is SQIVND in the germline V gene (reference sequence). CDR3 in amino acids: CASSIGWENTEAFF. The CDR3 bases are TGTGCCAGTAGTATAGGTTGGGAGAACACTGAAGCTTTCTTT.